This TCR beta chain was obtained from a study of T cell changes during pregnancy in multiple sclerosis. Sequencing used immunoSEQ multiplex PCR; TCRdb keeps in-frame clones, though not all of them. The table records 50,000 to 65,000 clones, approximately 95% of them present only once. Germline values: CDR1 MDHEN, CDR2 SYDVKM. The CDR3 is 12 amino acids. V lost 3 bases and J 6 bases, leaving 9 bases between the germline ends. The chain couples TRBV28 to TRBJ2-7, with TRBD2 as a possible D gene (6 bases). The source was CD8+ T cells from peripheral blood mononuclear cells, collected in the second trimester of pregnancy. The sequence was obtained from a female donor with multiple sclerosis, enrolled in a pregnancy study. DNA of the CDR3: TGTGCCAGCAGTTTGCGGGGTCGCGAGCAGTACTTC. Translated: CASSLRGREQYF.